Shown below are 11 T cell receptor beta chains from a single sample sequenced in a study of cytomegalovirus exposure and HLA in healthy donors. PCR used 60 Vbeta primers and 13 Jbeta primers. Libraries were prepared by immunoSEQ multiplex PCR; TCRdb keeps only in-frame clonotypes and omits some of them. The top ten hold 2% to 3% of the sample, which has approximately 150,000 clones, about 72% seen once. The sequenced material came from PBMCs. These receptors were collected from a human donor in good health.

The chain employs TRBV6-1 and TRBJ1-1, with 11 nucleotides matching TRBD1. The CDR3 has 13 residues. The germline V gene has CDR1 MNHNS and CDR2 SASEGT. J was trimmed by 5 bases and V by 8 bases; bases with no gene match: 4. The CDR3 sequence: CASWDRGGTEAFF. CDR3 in DNA: TGTGCCAGCTGGGACAGGGGGGGGACTGAAGCTTTCTTT.

J is TRBJ2-5 and V is TRBV7-9, with D possibly being TRBD2 (6 bases). The closer fit of TRBJ2-7 to the DNA end suggests the J call may be wrong. The CDR3 runs to 15 residues. Germline CDR1 reads SEHNR; CDR2 reads FQNEAQ (reference sequence). The CDR3 protein is CASSPSGGVSYEQYF. As DNA, the CDR3 is TGTGCCAGCAGCCCCTCGGGCGGGGTCTCCTACGAGCAGTACTTC.

The table lists this clone with a few counts. V usage is TRBV18 and J usage is TRBJ2-7; the D gene is possibly TRBD2 (6 bases). Germline loops: CDR1 KGHSH, CDR2 LQKENI. The CDR3 has 14 residues. The V end was cut by 4 bases, the J end by 4 bases, with 14 bases between. CDR3 nucleotide sequence: TGTGCCAGCTCACTGTCGGACGGGGGTTACGAGCAGTACTTC. This encodes CASSLSDGGYEQYF.

This clone is a singleton in its sample. The rearrangement joins TRBV11-3 to TRBJ2-7; 7 bases line up with TRBD2. J gave up 2 bases and V 1 base, and 2 bases lay outside the gene matches. The CDR3 totals 14 residues. CDR1 and CDR2 from the germline V gene are SGHNT and YENEEA. CDR3 bases: TGTGCCAGCAGCTTAGCAGCGGGGACCTACGAGCAGTACTTC. Its translation is CASSLAAGTYEQYF.

The count of this clone is one. The chain joins TRBV2 to TRBJ1-5; TRBD1 aligns across 10 bases. The CDR3 spans 18 residues. Unmatched junction bases numbered 10, after V lost 4 bases and J lost 1 base. Germline lookup yields CDR1 SNHLY and CDR2 FYNNEI. CDR3 coding DNA: TGTGCCAGCAGTGCGGACAGGGGGTTATCGTGGAGCAATCAGCCCCAGCATTTT. It specifies CASSADRGLSWSNQPQHF.

A remark on this clone: Its ends do not fully match the called genes, so a read error is possible. This rearrangement joins TRBV12-5 to TRBJ2-7, with D unclear. Per germline, CDR1 LGHNT and CDR2 FRNRAP. The CDR3 loop spans 13 amino acids. CDR3 sequence reads: CASGLEAGYEQYF. The CDR3 nucleotides are TGTGCTAGCGGTTTGGAAGCCGGGTACGAGCAGTACTTC.

The V gene is TRBV6-5, the J gene TRBJ1-2; 11 nucleotides match TRBD1. Trimming at V came to 5 bases and at J to 7 bases, leaving 3 bases not matched to a gene. Per germline, CDR1 MNHEY and CDR2 SVGAGI. The CDR3 extends over 13 amino acids. The CDR3 region is CASSPGTGGGYTF. The CDR3 bases are TGTGCCAGCAGTCCTGGGACAGGGGGTGGCTACACCTTC.

This clone was detected a few times. The chain links TRBV7-6 to TRBJ2-1; 7 nucleotides match TRBD1. V lost 2 bases to trimming and J lost 3 bases; unmatched junction nucleotides: 10. The germline V gene has CDR1 SGHVS and CDR2 FNYEAQ. The CDR3 is made up of 17 amino acids. As DNA, the CDR3 is TGTGCCAGCAGCTTACCAGCGACAGGGCTACTCTACAATGAGCAGTTCTTC. As protein: CASSLPATGLLYNEQFF. The full variable domain, its missing parts supplied by reference TRBV7-6 and TRBJ2-1, is GAGVSQSPRYKVTKRGQDVALRCDPISGHVSLYWYRQALGQGPEFLTYFNYEAQQDKSGLPNDRFSAERPEGSISTLTIQRTEQRDSAMYRCASSLPATGLLYNEQFFGPGTRLTVL.

This chain connects TRBV5-1 to TRBJ1-1, with TRBD1 matching over 8 bases. Germline V gene sequence: CDR1 SGHRS, CDR2 YFSETQ. The CDR3 is 14 amino acids. J was trimmed by 6 bases and V by 0 bases; bases with no gene match: 4. The CDR3 DNA reads TGCGCCAGCAGCTTGGGAACAGGGGGGGCTGAAGCTTTCTTT. This translates into CASSLGTGGAEAFF.

This rearrangement joins TRBV7-9 to TRBJ2-6; D uncertain. Per the germline V gene, CDR1 is SEHNR and CDR2 is FQNEAQ (reference sequence). The length of the CDR3 is 14 residues. V was cut by 6 bases and J by 4 bases, with 10 bases left in between. The CDR3 nucleotides read TGTGCCAGCAGGCCCTCTATGGGGGCCAACGTCCTGACTTTC. Translating it yields CASRPSMGANVLTF. Based on the CDR3 plus reference TRBV7-9 and TRBJ2-6, the full variable domain is DTGVSQNPRHKITKRGQNVTFRCDPISEHNRLYWYRQTLGQGPEFLTYFQNEAQLEKSRLLSDRFSAERPKGSFSTLEIQRTEQGDSAMYLCASRPSMGANVLTFGAGSRLTVL.

This sequence joins TRBV12-5 and TRBJ1-6; weak D call: TRBD1 (5 bases). This CDR3 has 15 amino acids. CDR1 is LGHNT, CDR2 FRNRAP, per germline. V was shortened by 2 bases and J by 7 bases, with 12 bases between the two germline ends. CDR3 coding DNA: TGTGCTAGTGGTTTGAGTTCGACAGCCAATTCACCCCTCCACTTT. The encoded protein is CASGLSSTANSPLHF.